This T cell receptor beta chain was identified in a study of tumor and adjacent non-tumor tissue in lung cancer (dated by TCRdb to the late 2010s). With respect to the entire study: Patients with adenocarcinoma (about 12), squamous cell carcinoma (2) and small cell lung cancer (1) were included in the cohort. The approximately 15 patients were aged about 31 to 85 years, included ten or so men and 5 women, and had TNM stage I to III disease. A total of fewer than 150 million productive TCRbeta reads were generated by sequencing, corresponding to an average of roughly 4 million reads per sample. Bulk TCRbeta repertoires were compared between lung tumor tissue and matched distant non-tumor lung tissue obtained from fewer than 18 lung cancer patients. For each patient, one tumor sample and one normal lung sample were taken, giving thirty paired specimens that underwent TCRbeta CDR3 sequencing. Study-wide conclusions, independent of this receptor: The top 100 clones made up a significantly larger cumulative share of the repertoire in normal lung than in tumor tissue. Only around 15 patients were included in the cohort, and the need for larger samples and more detailed clinical data was noted by the authors. Significantly higher TCR diversity was found in younger patients, and higher tumor TCR diversity was associated with shorter overall and disease-free survival. Tumor tissue showed significantly greater TCR diversity (inverse Simpson) than normal lung tissue (roughly 430 vs 170, P = 0.0075, Mann-Whitney U test). The methods do not name the sequencing platform or mention unique molecular identifiers. Peripheral blood was not sequenced, so blood TCRbeta repertoires were not examined in the lung cancer patients of the study.

RNA was extracted from bulk unsorted tissue and checked for quality with a NanoDrop ND-1000 and an Agilent 2100. Normal lung samples were distant non-tumor tissue taken more than 3 cm from the tumor edge. Donors were newly diagnosed lung cancer patients admitted for thoracic surgery in China between August and November 2014, without prior chemotherapy. Anyone who had undergone radiotherapy or chemotherapy before, or who had another cancer at the same time, was left out of the study. Pieces of surgical tissue measuring roughly 1-2 cm3 were kept in RNAlater solution and stored at -80 degrees C until use. This clonotype appeared a few times. The clone's antigen remains unknown. Base quality data are lacking; no much larger clone is found one base away. Libraries came from multiplex PCR. Sequenced on an Illumina HiSeq 2500. Following protocols modified from ARM-PCR, the researchers constructed TCRbeta libraries through three rounds of nested PCR with primers (Table S4). Before sequencing, PCR products in the 200-500 bp range were cut out of the gel and cleaned up using the QIAquick gel extraction kit. The source study handled its data this way. Trimmomatic was used to clean the reads, FLASH merged the cleaned reads into complete CDR3 sequences, and MiTCR assigned the sequences to V(D)J germline segments. Clonal diversity was computed as the inverse Simpson's index with VDJtools. In-frame sequences without a premature stop codon were defined as productive reads. TCRdb handled the public reads itself, with Q25 trimming in fastp and clone calling in MiXCR, and kept productive beta chains. Each entry is one CDR3 protein sequence, shown with its most common DNA and genes. These V and J calls derive from TCRdb rather than the authors' analysis. In this sample the table shows 60,000 to 90,000 distinct CDR3 sequences, 65% to 75% of which occur a single time. The leading ten clones occupy about a quarter of the sample.

CDR1 and CDR2 are read off the germline V gene as MDHEN and SYDVKM. CDR3 length: 15 amino acids, cysteine to phenylalanine. CDR3 DNA only is kept here, 45 bases in frame from base 1. V was cut back by 7 bases and J by 2 bases, leaving a gap of 15 bases between them. The V and J genes are TRBV28 and TRBJ1-5, with TRBD1 perhaps the D gene, on 5 matching bases. The source of this sequence is a woman between 45 and 60 years old with non-small cell lung cancer. The sample consisted of distant non-tumor lung tissue. The DNA sequence reads TGTGCCAGCATCCCTGGGGACGGGGGCAATCAGCCCCAGCATTTT. Protein translation: CASIPGDGGNQPQHF.